The 3 T cell receptor beta chains below were found in one sample sequenced in a study of graft-versus-host responses after intestinal transplantation. Antigens of these TCRs are unknown. Assay used: immunoSEQ multiplex PCR; TCRdb lists only in-frame clones, some missing. In the table there are about 71,000 clones, 80% to 95% of which are singletons. Sequencing used unstimulated CD8+ T cells sorted from spleen or lymph node cells, obtained before intestinal transplant. These receptors were taken from a human donor who received an intestinal transplant.

The rearrangement joins TRBV5-6 to TRBJ2-7; 8 bases align to TRBD2. V trimming: 4 bases; J trimming: 2 bases; junction bases outside the gene matches: 8. Germline V lookup: CDR1 SGHDT, CDR2 YYEEEE. The CDR3 has 15 residues. The CDR3 spells CASSPGGTSPYEQYF. Written as DNA, the CDR3 is TGTGCCAGCAGCCCTGGGGGGACTAGTCCCTACGAGCAGTACTTC.

The rearrangement uses TRBV9 and TRBJ2-1, with no clear D. Germline V lookup: CDR1 SGDLS, CDR2 YYNGEE. This CDR3 contains 15 residues. Between the trimmed V and J ends, which lost 3 bases and 2 bases, there was a span of 12 bases. Here the CDR3 reads CASSAPPVPYNEQFF. In DNA, the CDR3 is TGTGCCAGCAGCGCCCCCCCCGTTCCCTACAATGAGCAGTTCTTC.

The gene calls are TRBV19 and TRBJ2-7; 7 bases agree with TRBD2. The CDR3 consists of 16 residues. Germline CDR1 and CDR2: LNHDA and SQIVND (reference sequence). Trimming removed 1 base from V and 7 bases from J; junction bases left unmatched: 13. The CDR3 bases are TGTGCCAGTAGTATAGTGGCGGGGAGGGCCAGGGAAGAGCAGTACTTC. Its protein product is CASSIVAGRAREEQYF.